This TCR beta chain was found in a study of T cells in Graves' hyperthyroidism and ophthalmopathy (dated by TCRdb to the late 2010s). Some background on the complete study: Peripheral blood was collected at initial diagnosis, before any treatment. To identify distinguishing TCR V-J signatures, a discovery cohort of about a hundred patients was used, comprising some 43 with Graves' ophthalmopathy and approximately 57 with stable Graves' hyperthyroidism. An independent validation cohort of around 19 hyperthyroidism patients and about 15 patients who later progressed to ophthalmopathy tested prospective prediction of ophthalmopathy. The approximately 90 discovery patients were randomly split 7:3 into training and test sets. In several Graves' hyperthyroidism patients, the study also compared T-cell repertoires from thyroid tissue with T-cell repertoires from blood. After blood sampling, hyperthyroidism patients were treated with methimazole at a starting dose of 30 mg daily, and ophthalmopathy patients were treated with high-dose intravenous methylprednisolone. TCR Vbeta CDR3 sequencing of 135 peripheral blood samples (over 40 ophthalmopathy, 75 to 80 hyperthyroidism and approximately 17 progressor patients) is reported in the paper. Results and caveats for the whole study, not just this receptor: No statistical method was used to fix the sample size in advance, and group allocation was not hidden from the investigators. In validation, the model predicted progression to ophthalmopathy a median of 6.5 months before onset, with over 55% sensitivity and roughly 73% specificity. Blood samples also contained most of the expanded thyroid clonotypes (frequency above 0.001), which suggests that blood repertoires may reflect thyroid immune responses. A model built on a 13 V-J signature distinguished ophthalmopathy from stable hyperthyroidism, reaching 85% to 90% sensitivity and about 81% specificity in cross-validation and 80%/75% in testing.

Graves' hyperthyroidism was defined as stable when no progression to ophthalmopathy occurred over 18 months of follow-up. Hyperthyroidism patients were newly diagnosed, with disease duration under 2 months, and aged 18 to 65 years. Exclusion was applied to patients with uncontrolled infections, other autoimmune diseases, pregnancy or lactation. Clinical symptoms, serum thyroxine and TRAb, thyroid ultrasound, and orbital computed tomography formed the basis for the diagnoses. PBMCs were isolated from 10 ml of fresh peripheral blood by Ficoll-Paque density gradient centrifugation. Trizol reagent was used to extract total RNA, and RNA quality was then checked on an Agilent 2100 Bioanalyzer. The TCR beta CDR3 regions were amplified from the RNA transcripts. For the first round of RT-PCR on the TCR CDR3, the HTBI primer set was used together with the Qiagen OneStep RT-PCR kit. Libraries were constructed in a second round of multiplex PCR, after which size selection and purification were carried out. Libraries were sequenced paired-end with 100 bp reads on an Illumina HiSeq2000. Per the authors' processing: SOAPnuke was used to process the raw data, with reads discarded if the reads contained adapters or uncalled bases, had a mean Phred below 15, or lacked an exact constant-primer or identifier match. COPE v1.2.5 was used to merge the high-quality paired reads, and each unique nucleotide sequence was defined as a clonotype. MiTCR v1.1 was used to align clonotypes to the IMGT TRBV, TRBD and TRBJ reference segments. Analysis was restricted to V-J combinations with a frequency above 0.0001, which covered about 99% of repertoires. The TCS score was defined as F50 (clonal expansion) divided by E x V (chaos), with BLOSUM62-based TCRdist calculated between CDR3 peptides within each V-J. Welch's t-statistics and random forest reduced roughly 530 V-J features to 13, which were used in a naive Bayes classifier (R e1071). TCRdb ran its own pipeline on the public reads, namely fastp trimming at Q25 and MiXCR clone calling, and kept in-frame beta chains. Merged by CDR3 protein, the rows form single entries marked with the most common genes and DNA. The V and J calls reflect TCRdb's pipeline rather than the authors' work. This sample lists some 690,000 distinct CDR3 sequences; around 16% were detected once. The top ten hold about a sixth of the sample.

Concerning this clonotype itself: The antigen this receptor binds is unknown. One base away there is no much larger clone; base qualities are not given.

The CDR3 sequence holds 15 residues, the cysteine and phenylalanine included. CDR3 DNA is the only sequence kept; it has 45 bases, read in frame from the first base. V and J lose 4 bases and 3 bases, and a span of 13 bases separates them. Based on the germline V gene, the CDR1 and CDR2 sequences are MGHDK and SYGVNS. The clonotype originates from a man aged 45-65 years with Graves' hyperthyroidism. Sequencing was performed on blood. The V and J segments used are TRBV25-1 and TRBJ1-5; a tentative D match to TRBD1 spans 5 bases. The CDR3 corresponds to CASSAWDGFNQPQHF. The nucleotide sequence is TGTGCCAGCAGTGCATGGGACGGCTTCAATCAGCCCCAGCATTTT.